This record concerns one TCR beta chain sequence. No antigen is known for it. It was with a sample-barcoded 5' primer and a J-beta primer mix that a second PCR of roughly 7 to 12 cycles was run. Each CDR3 protein is one row after TCRdb ran MiXCR on the 5' RACE reads. Of roughly 1,800,000 distinct CDR3 sequences detected, around half appear once; the ten largest clones hold 2% to 2.5%. CDR3 length equals 14 residues. The V gene's germline CDR1 is SGHTA and CDR2 FQGTGA. Trimming took 5 bases from V and 11 from J; bases not matched to a gene: 9. This record belongs to a study of blood T cells in healthy people across ages. General study findings and limits: The study found more naive CD4+ cells and higher diversity in long-lived than aged donors.

Sequencing used blood. The TCR comes from a woman in her thirties or forties in good health. This chain connects TRBV7-3 to TRBJ2-3; 11 bases fit TRBD1. The CDR3 nucleotides read TGTGCCAGCAGCCCCGGACAGGGGGCGACCCTGCAGTATTTT. Translating it yields CASSPGQGATLQYF. The complete variable domain, with remaining parts taken from reference TRBV7-3 and TRBJ2-3, reads GAGVSQTPSNKVTEKGKYVELRCDPISGHTALYWYRQSLGQGPEFLIYFQGTGAADDSGLPNDRFFAVRPEGSVSTLKIQRTERGDSAVYLCASSPGQGATLQYFGPGTRLTVL.